This is a list of T cell receptor beta chains from one sample in a study of T cell responses to AZD1222 COVID-19 vaccine. TCRdb keeps only in-frame clones here, not all; method: immunoSEQ multiplex PCR. The table lists about 140,000 clones, 92% of them singletons. Specimen: peripheral blood, collected 28 days after the second AZD1222 dose. All receptors come from an adult who received the AZD1222 COVID-19 vaccine. The CDR3 runs from the conserved cysteine through the conserved F or W. Each record gives: clone size, J gene, D gene, V gene, CDR3 DNA, CDR3 protein. D genes are given only for firm matches. Size is omitted from some rows. Given values are once, few, many or a class for expanded clones.

clone_size: NA
j_call: TRBJ1-4
d_call: NA
v_call: TRBV7-9
cdr3_nt: TGTGCCAGCACCTATAAGGTAGAGGAGAATGAAAAACTGTTTTTT
cdr3_aa: CASTYKVEENEKLFF

clone_size: NA
j_call: TRBJ2-2
d_call: NA
v_call: TRBV7-2
cdr3_nt: TGTGCCAGCAGCTTAGCCGGGACAGGGGAGCTGTTTTTT
cdr3_aa: CASSLAGTGELFF

clone_size: NA
j_call: TRBJ2-2
d_call: NA
v_call: TRBV7-3
cdr3_nt: TGTGCCAGCAGCCCAACAGGGCCCGGGGAGCTGTTTTTT
cdr3_aa: CASSPTGPGELFF

clone_size: NA
j_call: TRBJ1-4
d_call: TRBD1
v_call: TRBV6-5
cdr3_nt: TGTGCCAGCAGGGGGGCAACAGGGGCTTATGGAAAACTGTTTTTT
cdr3_aa: CASRGATGAYGKLFF

clone_size: NA
j_call: TRBJ1-2
d_call: TRBD1
v_call: TRBV19
cdr3_nt: TGTGCCAGTAGTCTGGGACAGGGGGGAAGAGGCCATGGCTACACCTTC
cdr3_aa: CASSLGQGGRGHGYTF

clone_size: NA
j_call: TRBJ1-4
d_call: NA
v_call: TRBV5-4
cdr3_nt: TGTGCCAGCAGCTCTAAAGGGGGATCTAATGAAAAACTGTTTTTT
cdr3_aa: CASSSKGGSNEKLFF

clone_size: once
j_call: TRBJ2-3
d_call: NA
v_call: TRBV5-1
cdr3_nt: TGCGCCAGCAGCTTGAGGGAGATTGGCACAGATACGCAGTATTTT
cdr3_aa: CASSLREIGTDTQYF

clone_size: NA
j_call: TRBJ2-7
d_call: NA
v_call: TRBV28
cdr3_nt: TGTGCCACCTCCGGAGGCCCTAATGAGGGCTACGAGCAGTACTTC
cdr3_aa: CATSGGPNEGYEQYF

clone_size: NA
j_call: TRBJ2-6
d_call: TRBD2
v_call: TRBV28
cdr3_nt: TGTGCCAGCAGTTTATTATCCGGGGGGGTACTCTCTGGGGCCAACGTCCTGACTTTC
cdr3_aa: CASSLLSGGVLSGANVLTF

clone_size: NA
j_call: TRBJ1-1
d_call: NA
v_call: TRBV28
cdr3_nt: TGTGCCAGCAGTTTGAAGGGACAAAGAGCTTTCTTT
cdr3_aa: CASSLKGQRAFF

clone_size: NA
j_call: TRBJ2-5
d_call: TRBD2
v_call: TRBV6-5
cdr3_nt: TGTGCCAGCAGTCCCGGAGTAGCGGGGCAAGAGACCCAGTACTTC
cdr3_aa: CASSPGVAGQETQYF

clone_size: NA
j_call: TRBJ1-5
d_call: NA
v_call: TRBV2
cdr3_nt: TGTGCCAGCAGTACATTAACCTCGACGGGTAGCAATCAGCCCCAGCATTTT
cdr3_aa: CASSTLTSTGSNQPQHF

clone_size: few
j_call: TRBJ1-4
d_call: TRBD1
v_call: TRBV28
cdr3_nt: TGTGCCAGCAGTCTGACAGGGTCTAATGAAAAACTGTTTTTT
cdr3_aa: CASSLTGSNEKLFF

clone_size: NA
j_call: TRBJ1-1
d_call: NA
v_call: TRBV11-3
cdr3_nt: TGTGCCAGCAGCTTAACACTGAACACTGAAGCTTTCTTT
cdr3_aa: CASSLTLNTEAFF

clone_size: NA
j_call: TRBJ2-1
d_call: NA
v_call: TRBV5-1
cdr3_nt: TGCGCCAGCAGCTTGGCGTCACAGGGTCTCTACAATGAGCAGTTCTTC
cdr3_aa: CASSLASQGLYNEQFF

clone_size: NA
j_call: TRBJ2-2
d_call: NA
v_call: TRBV7-9
cdr3_nt: TGTGCCAGCGTTCCGGGGAGGACCGGGGAGCTGTTTTTT
cdr3_aa: CASVPGRTGELFF

clone_size: NA
j_call: TRBJ2-2
d_call: NA
v_call: TRBV9
cdr3_nt: TGTGCCAGCAGCGTAGCTCCCGAAGGGGTAGCCCTGTTTTTT
cdr3_aa: CASSVAPEGVALFF

clone_size: NA
j_call: TRBJ1-1
d_call: NA
v_call: TRBV19
cdr3_nt: TGTGCCAGTAGTATAGGCCCAGGTTCCTCGGAAGCTTTCTTT
cdr3_aa: CASSIGPGSSEAFF

clone_size: NA
j_call: TRBJ1-1
d_call: NA
v_call: TRBV5-1
cdr3_nt: TGCGCCAGCAGCTCGAACAGAGAAGCTTTCTTT
cdr3_aa: CASSSNREAFF

clone_size: NA
j_call: TRBJ2-5
d_call: NA
v_call: TRBV24-1
cdr3_nt: TGTGCCACCAGTGATGTGGAGACCCAGTACTTC
cdr3_aa: CATSDVETQYF

clone_size: NA
j_call: TRBJ1-1
d_call: NA
v_call: TRBV29-1
cdr3_nt: TGCAGCGGAGGGGGGTCAAACACTGAAGCTTTCTTT
cdr3_aa: CSGGGSNTEAFF

clone_size: NA
j_call: TRBJ2-2
d_call: NA
v_call: TRBV19
cdr3_nt: NA
cdr3_aa: CASTSGVYTGELFF

clone_size: NA
j_call: TRBJ1-4
d_call: NA
v_call: TRBV19
cdr3_nt: TGTGCCAGTAGTGGAAGACAGCAGAATGAAAAACTGTTTTTT
cdr3_aa: CASSGRQQNEKLFF

clone_size: once
j_call: TRBJ2-7
d_call: NA
v_call: TRBV25-1
cdr3_nt: TGTGCCAGCAGTGACCGGGGGGCGCACGAGCAGTACTTC
cdr3_aa: CASSDRGAHEQYF

clone_size: NA
j_call: TRBJ1-2
d_call: NA
v_call: TRBV28
cdr3_nt: TGTGCCAGCAGTTTAGTTTTGGGGGGATATGGCTACACCTTC
cdr3_aa: CASSLVLGGYGYTF

clone_size: NA
j_call: TRBJ2-3
d_call: TRBD2
v_call: TRBV3-1/TRBV3-2
cdr3_nt: TGTGCCAGCAGCCGTTTAGCGGGAGTGGGCACAGATACGCAGTATTTT
cdr3_aa: CASSRLAGVGTDTQYF

clone_size: NA
j_call: TRBJ1-1
d_call: TRBD1
v_call: TRBV5-6
cdr3_nt: TGTGCCGGGCGGCGGATGGGACAGGGAAAAACTGAAGCTTTCTTT
cdr3_aa: CAGRRMGQGKTEAFF

clone_size: NA
j_call: TRBJ2-7
d_call: TRBD1
v_call: TRBV4-2
cdr3_nt: TGTGCCAGCAGCCAAGAAGGGGGCGGCGGAAACTACGAGCAGTACTTC
cdr3_aa: CASSQEGGGGNYEQYF

clone_size: NA
j_call: TRBJ2-1
d_call: NA
v_call: TRBV10-3
cdr3_nt: TGTGCCATCAGTGGGGACACCCAAGAGCAGTTCTTC
cdr3_aa: CAISGDTQEQFF

clone_size: NA
j_call: TRBJ2-1
d_call: NA
v_call: TRBV6-5
cdr3_nt: TGTGCCAGCAGTTACTCACAGGGATTCTACAATGAGCAGTTCTTC
cdr3_aa: CASSYSQGFYNEQFF

clone_size: NA
j_call: TRBJ1-1
d_call: TRBD1
v_call: TRBV7-8
cdr3_nt: TGTGCCAGCAGCTTACGTTCCGGGACAGGTTACACTGAAGCTTTCTTT
cdr3_aa: CASSLRSGTGYTEAFF

clone_size: NA
j_call: TRBJ1-5
d_call: NA
v_call: TRBV18
cdr3_nt: TGTGCCAGCTCATTCCGGGACAGCAATCAGCCCCAGCATTTT
cdr3_aa: CASSFRDSNQPQHF

clone_size: once
j_call: TRBJ2-3
d_call: TRBD2
v_call: TRBV5-1
cdr3_nt: TGCGCCAGCAATAGCGGGAGCGCAGATACGCAGTATTTT
cdr3_aa: CASNSGSADTQYF

clone_size: NA
j_call: TRBJ1-2
d_call: NA
v_call: TRBV12-3/TRBV12-4
cdr3_nt: TGTGCCAGCGGGGGACGGCGAGCCTACACCTTC
cdr3_aa: CASGGRRAYTF

clone_size: NA
j_call: TRBJ2-1
d_call: NA
v_call: TRBV25-1
cdr3_nt: TGTGCCAGCAGTGGGGATAGCTACAATGAGCAGTTCTTC
cdr3_aa: CASSGDSYNEQFF

clone_size: NA
j_call: TRBJ1-1
d_call: TRBD1
v_call: TRBV5-4
cdr3_nt: TGTGCCAGCAACCCGGGACAGCGGAACACTGAAGCTTTCTTT
cdr3_aa: CASNPGQRNTEAFF

clone_size: NA
j_call: TRBJ2-4
d_call: NA
v_call: TRBV5-1
cdr3_nt: TGCGCCAGCAGCCTAGACTCTAGGGAAAACATTCAGTACTTC
cdr3_aa: CASSLDSRENIQYF

clone_size: NA
j_call: TRBJ1-1
d_call: NA
v_call: TRBV2
cdr3_nt: TGTGCCACAACCCAGGGTGGGAACACTGAAGCTTTCTTT
cdr3_aa: CATTQGGNTEAFF

clone_size: NA
j_call: TRBJ1-6
d_call: TRBD1
v_call: TRBV5-8
cdr3_nt: TGTGCCAGCAGCTTAGGGGACAGGGGTAATTCACCCCTCCACTTT
cdr3_aa: CASSLGDRGNSPLHF

clone_size: NA
j_call: TRBJ2-7
d_call: NA
v_call: TRBV5-1
cdr3_nt: TGCGCCAGCAGCTCCCAGGGGTCGGACTACGAGCAGTACTTC
cdr3_aa: CASSSQGSDYEQYF

clone_size: NA
j_call: TRBJ2-1
d_call: NA
v_call: TRBV27
cdr3_nt: TGTGCCAGCAGCCGTTACACCGAGGTCTACAATGAGCAGTTCTTC
cdr3_aa: CASSRYTEVYNEQFF

clone_size: once
j_call: TRBJ1-4
d_call: NA
v_call: TRBV3-1/TRBV3-2
cdr3_nt: TGTGCCAGCAGCCCAAGGGGAAGAGCAACTAATGAAAAACTGTTTTTT
cdr3_aa: CASSPRGRATNEKLFF

clone_size: NA
j_call: TRBJ2-1
d_call: TRBD2
v_call: TRBV6-2/TRBV6-3
cdr3_nt: TGTGCCAGCAGTGCTCCGACTAGCGGGAGGGCCTCGTCCTACAATGAGCAGTTCTTC
cdr3_aa: CASSAPTSGRASSYNEQFF

clone_size: NA
j_call: TRBJ1-1
d_call: TRBD1
v_call: TRBV29-1
cdr3_nt: TGCAGCGTTGAGACAGGGGGCGGGGATGAAGCTTTCTTT
cdr3_aa: CSVETGGGDEAFF

clone_size: NA
j_call: TRBJ2-7
d_call: TRBD2
v_call: TRBV6-5
cdr3_nt: TGTGCCAGCAGTTCCGGACTAGCGGAAAACTACGAGCAGTACTTC
cdr3_aa: CASSSGLAENYEQYF

clone_size: NA
j_call: TRBJ2-1
d_call: TRBD2
v_call: TRBV18
cdr3_nt: TGTGCCAGCTCACCACCGGGACTAGCGGGTGGTGAGCAGTTCTTC
cdr3_aa: CASSPPGLAGGEQFF

clone_size: NA
j_call: TRBJ1-1
d_call: TRBD1
v_call: TRBV4-1
cdr3_nt: TGCGCCAGCAGCCAAGATGGGGGCAGGGGGAGGTTTAGTGAAGCTTTCTTT
cdr3_aa: CASSQDGGRGRFSEAFF

clone_size: NA
j_call: TRBJ2-3
d_call: TRBD2
v_call: TRBV24-1
cdr3_nt: TGTGCCACCAGTGATCCGACTAGCGGGAGAACTGATACGCAGTATTTT
cdr3_aa: CATSDPTSGRTDTQYF

clone_size: NA
j_call: TRBJ1-1
d_call: NA
v_call: TRBV7-2
cdr3_nt: TGTGCCAGCAGCTTGACGAGCACTGAAGCTTTCTTT
cdr3_aa: CASSLTSTEAFF

clone_size: few
j_call: TRBJ1-5
d_call: NA
v_call: TRBV4-1
cdr3_nt: TGCGCCAGCAGCCAAGAATATCTCCGACCCAATCAGCCCCAGCATTTT
cdr3_aa: CASSQEYLRPNQPQHF

clone_size: NA
j_call: TRBJ1-1
d_call: TRBD1
v_call: TRBV15
cdr3_nt: TGTGCCACCAGCGGACTGGGACAGAAGAACACTGAAGCTTTCTTT
cdr3_aa: CATSGLGQKNTEAFF